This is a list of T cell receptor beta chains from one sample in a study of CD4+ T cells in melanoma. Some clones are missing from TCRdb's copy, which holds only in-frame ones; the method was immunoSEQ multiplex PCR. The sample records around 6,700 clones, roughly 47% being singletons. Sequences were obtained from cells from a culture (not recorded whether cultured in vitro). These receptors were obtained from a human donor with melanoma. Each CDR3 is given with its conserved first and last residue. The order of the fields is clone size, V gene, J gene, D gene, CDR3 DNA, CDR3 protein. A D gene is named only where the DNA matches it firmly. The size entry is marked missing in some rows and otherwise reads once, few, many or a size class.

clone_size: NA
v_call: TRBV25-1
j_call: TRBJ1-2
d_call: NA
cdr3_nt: TGTGCCAGCAGTGAATCTACTCCCTATGGCTACACCTTC
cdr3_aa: CASSESTPYGYTF

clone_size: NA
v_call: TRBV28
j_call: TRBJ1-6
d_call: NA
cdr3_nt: TGTGCCAGCAGTTTTCGATCGGTTAATTCACCCCTCCACTTT
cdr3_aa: CASSFRSVNSPLHF

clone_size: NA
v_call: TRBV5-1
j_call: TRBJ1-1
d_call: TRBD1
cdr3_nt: TGCGCCAGCAGCTTGCGGCCCAGGGGGCTCACTGAAGCTTTCTTT
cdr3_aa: CASSLRPRGLTEAFF

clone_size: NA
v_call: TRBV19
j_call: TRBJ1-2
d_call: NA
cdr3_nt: TGTGCCAGTAGTATAGGAACAGGGTACTATGGCTACACCTTC
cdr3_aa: CASSIGTGYYGYTF

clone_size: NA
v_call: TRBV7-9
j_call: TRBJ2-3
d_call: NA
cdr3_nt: TGTGCCAGCAGCTTAGGGTGGGGAGATACGCAGTATTTT
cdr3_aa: CASSLGWGDTQYF

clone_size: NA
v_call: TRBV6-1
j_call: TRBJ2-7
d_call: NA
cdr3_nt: TGTGCCAGCAGGGACCTTCCCTACGAGCAGTACTTC
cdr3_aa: CASRDLPYEQYF

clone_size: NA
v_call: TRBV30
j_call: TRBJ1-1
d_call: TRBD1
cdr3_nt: TGTGCCTACGCCCGGGACAGGGGGAGGAAAGCTTTCTTT
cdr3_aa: CAYARDRGRKAFF

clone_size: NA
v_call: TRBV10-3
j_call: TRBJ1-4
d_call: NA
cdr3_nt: TGTGCCATCAGTGAGAAGGGGCAAGGTGAAAAACTGTTTTTT
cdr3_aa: CAISEKGQGEKLFF

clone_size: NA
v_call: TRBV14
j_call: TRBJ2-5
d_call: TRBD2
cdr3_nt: TGTGCCAGCAGTCGGGGCCGGGGGGACCAAGAGACCCAGTACTTC
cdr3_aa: CASSRGRGDQETQYF

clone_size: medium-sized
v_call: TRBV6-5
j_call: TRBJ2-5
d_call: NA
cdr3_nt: TGTGCCAGCAGTCCTGGTGTTGGGGGGCGGGAGACCCAGTACTTC
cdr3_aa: CASSPGVGGRETQYF

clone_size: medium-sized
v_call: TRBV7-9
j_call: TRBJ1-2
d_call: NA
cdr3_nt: TGTGCCAGCAGCTTAGAAACAGGCAACTATGGCTACACCTTC
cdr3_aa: CASSLETGNYGYTF

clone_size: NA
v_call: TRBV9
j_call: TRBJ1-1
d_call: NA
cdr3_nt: TGTGCCAGCAGCGTAGATGGGGGAGTGGCTTTCTTT
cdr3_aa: CASSVDGGVAFF

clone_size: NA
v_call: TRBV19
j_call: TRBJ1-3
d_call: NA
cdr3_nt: TGTGCCAGTAGTTACCAGGGTCTAGCTGGAAACACCATATATTTT
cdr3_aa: CASSYQGLAGNTIYF

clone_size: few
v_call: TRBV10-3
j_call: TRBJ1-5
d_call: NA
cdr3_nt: TGTGCCATCAGTGAGTCGGTGGGGGCAAATCAGCCCCAGCATTTT
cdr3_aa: CAISESVGANQPQHF

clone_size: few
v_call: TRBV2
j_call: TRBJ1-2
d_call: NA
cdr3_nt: TGTGCCAGCAGCGAACAAGACAGAAACTATGGCTACACCTTC
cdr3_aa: CASSEQDRNYGYTF

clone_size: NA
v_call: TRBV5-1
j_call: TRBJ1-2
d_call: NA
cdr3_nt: TGCGCCAGCAGCTTAGACTCAAACGGGGGCTACACCTTC
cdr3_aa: CASSLDSNGGYTF

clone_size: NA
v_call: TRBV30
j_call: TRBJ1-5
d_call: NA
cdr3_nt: TGTGCCTGGAGTGCAGGACCTAATCAGCCCCAGCATTTT
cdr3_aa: CAWSAGPNQPQHF

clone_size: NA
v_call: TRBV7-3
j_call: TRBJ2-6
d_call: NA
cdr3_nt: TGTGCCAGCAGTCCCCAGGGCTCTGGGGCCAACGTCCTGACTTTC
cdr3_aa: CASSPQGSGANVLTF

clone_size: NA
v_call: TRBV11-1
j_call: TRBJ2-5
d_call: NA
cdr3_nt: TGTGCCAGCAGCTTAATTGTTGGGTCAGGGCTTCACTTC
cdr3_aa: CASSLIVGSGLHF

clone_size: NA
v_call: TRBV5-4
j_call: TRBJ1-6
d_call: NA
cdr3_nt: TGTGCCAGCAGCTTGGCAGGGTATGCTAATTCACCCCTCCACTTT
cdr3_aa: CASSLAGYANSPLHF

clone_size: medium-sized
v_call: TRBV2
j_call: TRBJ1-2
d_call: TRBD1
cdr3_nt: TGTGCCAGCAGGGGACAGGTAGTGTGGTATGGCTACACCTTC
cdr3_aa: CASRGQVVWYGYTF

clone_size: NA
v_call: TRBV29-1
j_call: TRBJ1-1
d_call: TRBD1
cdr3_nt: TGCAGCGCTGGAGGTACAGGGGGATTGAACACTGAAGCTTTCTTT
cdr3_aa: CSAGGTGGLNTEAFF

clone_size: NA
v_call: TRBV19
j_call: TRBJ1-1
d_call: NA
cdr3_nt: TGTGCCAGTAGTATCGGGAGGAACACTGAAGCTTTCTTT
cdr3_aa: CASSIGRNTEAFF

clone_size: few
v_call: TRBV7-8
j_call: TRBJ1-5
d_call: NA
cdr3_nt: TGTGCCAGCAGCTTAGTGGGGGTACGGAATCAGCCCCAGCATTTT
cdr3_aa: CASSLVGVRNQPQHF

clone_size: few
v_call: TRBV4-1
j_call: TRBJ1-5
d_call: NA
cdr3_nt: TGCGCCAGCAGCCAACGGCAGGGTGAGGTCCGAACCCAGCATTTT
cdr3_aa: CASSQRQGEVRTQHF

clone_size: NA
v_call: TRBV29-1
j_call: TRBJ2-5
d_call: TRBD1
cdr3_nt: TGCAGCGTTGTGAGGGACAGCAGCGAGACCCAGTACTTC
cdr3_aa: CSVVRDSSETQYF

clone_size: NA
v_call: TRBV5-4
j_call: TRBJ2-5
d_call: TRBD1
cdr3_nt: TGTGCCAGCAGCCAGACAGGGACACAAGAGACCCAGTACTTC
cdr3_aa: CASSQTGTQETQYF

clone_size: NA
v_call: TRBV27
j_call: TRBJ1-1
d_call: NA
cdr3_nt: TGTGCCAGCAGTTTCGGGACGCTGAACACTGAAGCTTTCTTT
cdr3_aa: CASSFGTLNTEAFF

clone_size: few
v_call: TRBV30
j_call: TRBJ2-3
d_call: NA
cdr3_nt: TGTGCCTGGAGCCGTCAGGGTACGCAGTATTTT
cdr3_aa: CAWSRQGTQYF

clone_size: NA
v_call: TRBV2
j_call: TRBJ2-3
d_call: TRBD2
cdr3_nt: TGTGCCAGCAGTTCCCTAGCGGGGGGCACAGATACGCAGTATTTT
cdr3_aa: CASSSLAGGTDTQYF

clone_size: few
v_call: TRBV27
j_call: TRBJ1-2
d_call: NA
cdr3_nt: TGTGCCAGCAGTTTAAACTGGCGGGGGGGCTATGGCTACACCTTC
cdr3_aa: CASSLNWRGGYGYTF

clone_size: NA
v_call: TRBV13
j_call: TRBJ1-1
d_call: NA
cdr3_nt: TGTGCCAGCAGCGTCTGGGGACACATGAACACTGAAGCTTTCTTT
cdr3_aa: CASSVWGHMNTEAFF

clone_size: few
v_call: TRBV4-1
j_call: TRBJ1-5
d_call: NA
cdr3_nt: TGCGCCAGCAGCTCCCGGGGGGGGAACGGTGGCAATCAGCCCCAGCATTTT
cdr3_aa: CASSSRGGNGGNQPQHF

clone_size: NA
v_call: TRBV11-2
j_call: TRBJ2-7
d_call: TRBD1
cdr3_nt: TGTGCCAGCAGCTTAGTAGGGACAGGGCAGGAGCAGTACTTC
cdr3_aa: CASSLVGTGQEQYF

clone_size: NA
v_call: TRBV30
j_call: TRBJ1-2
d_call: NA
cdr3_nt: TGTGCCTGGAGTGTAGGGGTAGGGAGCGGCTACACCTTC
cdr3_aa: CAWSVGVGSGYTF

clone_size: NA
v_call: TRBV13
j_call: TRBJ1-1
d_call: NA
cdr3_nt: TGTGCCAGCAGCTTGGGGGTCACTGAAGCTTTCTTT
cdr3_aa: CASSLGVTEAFF

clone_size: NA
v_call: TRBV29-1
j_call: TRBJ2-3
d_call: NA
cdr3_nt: TGCAGCACCAACACAGATACGCAGTATTTT
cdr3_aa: CSTNTDTQYF

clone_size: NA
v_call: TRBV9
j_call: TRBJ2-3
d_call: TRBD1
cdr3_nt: TGTGCCAGCAGCGCCGGACAGGGGCCCACAGATACGCAGTATTTT
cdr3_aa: CASSAGQGPTDTQYF

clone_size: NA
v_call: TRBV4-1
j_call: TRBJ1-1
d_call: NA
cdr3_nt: TGCGCCAGCAGCCCCGCCGGGGCCAGAAACACTGAAGCTTTCTTT
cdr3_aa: CASSPAGARNTEAFF

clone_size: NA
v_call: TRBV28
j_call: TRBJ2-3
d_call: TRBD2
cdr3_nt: TGTGCCAGCAGTTCCGCTAGCGGGGGCAGCACAGATACGCAGTATTTT
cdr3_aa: CASSSASGGSTDTQYF